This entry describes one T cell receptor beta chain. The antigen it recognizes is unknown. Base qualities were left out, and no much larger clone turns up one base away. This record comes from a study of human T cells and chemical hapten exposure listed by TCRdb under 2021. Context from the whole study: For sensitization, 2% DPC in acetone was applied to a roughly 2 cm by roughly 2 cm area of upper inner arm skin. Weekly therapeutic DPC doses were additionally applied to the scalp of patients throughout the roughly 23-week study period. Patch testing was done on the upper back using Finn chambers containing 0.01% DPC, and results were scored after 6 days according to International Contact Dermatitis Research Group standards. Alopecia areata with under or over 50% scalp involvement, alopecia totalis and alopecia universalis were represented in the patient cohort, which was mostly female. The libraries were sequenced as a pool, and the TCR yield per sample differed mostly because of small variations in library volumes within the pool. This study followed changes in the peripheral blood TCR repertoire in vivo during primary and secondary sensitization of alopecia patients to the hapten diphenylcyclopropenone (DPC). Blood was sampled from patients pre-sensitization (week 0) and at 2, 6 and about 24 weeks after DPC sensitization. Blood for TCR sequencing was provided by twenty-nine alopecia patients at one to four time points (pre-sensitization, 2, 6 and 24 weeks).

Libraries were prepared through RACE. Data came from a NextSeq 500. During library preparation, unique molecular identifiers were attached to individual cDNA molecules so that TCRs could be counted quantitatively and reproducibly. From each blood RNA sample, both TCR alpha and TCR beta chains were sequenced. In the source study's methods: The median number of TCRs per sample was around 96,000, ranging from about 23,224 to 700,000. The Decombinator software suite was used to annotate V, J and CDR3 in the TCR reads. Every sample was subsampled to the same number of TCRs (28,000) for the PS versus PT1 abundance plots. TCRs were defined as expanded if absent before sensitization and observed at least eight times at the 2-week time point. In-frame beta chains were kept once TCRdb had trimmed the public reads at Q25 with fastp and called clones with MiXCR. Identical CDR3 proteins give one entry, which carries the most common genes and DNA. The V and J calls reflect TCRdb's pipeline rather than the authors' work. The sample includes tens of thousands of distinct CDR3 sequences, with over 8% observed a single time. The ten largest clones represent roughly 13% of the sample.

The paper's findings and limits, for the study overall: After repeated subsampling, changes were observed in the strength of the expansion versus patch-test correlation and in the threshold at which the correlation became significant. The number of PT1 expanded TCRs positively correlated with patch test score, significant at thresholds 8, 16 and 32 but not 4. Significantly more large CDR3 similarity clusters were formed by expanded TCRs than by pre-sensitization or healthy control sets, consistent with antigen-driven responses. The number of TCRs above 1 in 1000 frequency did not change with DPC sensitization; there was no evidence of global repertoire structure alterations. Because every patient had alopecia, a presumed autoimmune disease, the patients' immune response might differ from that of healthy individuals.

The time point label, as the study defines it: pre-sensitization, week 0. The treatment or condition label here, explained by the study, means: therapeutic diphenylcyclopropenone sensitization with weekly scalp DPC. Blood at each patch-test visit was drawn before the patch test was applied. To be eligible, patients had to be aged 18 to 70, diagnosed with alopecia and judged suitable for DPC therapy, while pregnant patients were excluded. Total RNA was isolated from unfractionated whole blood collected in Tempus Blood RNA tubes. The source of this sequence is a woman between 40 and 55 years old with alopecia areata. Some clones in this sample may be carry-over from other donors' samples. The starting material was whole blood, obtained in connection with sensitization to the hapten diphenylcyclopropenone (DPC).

DNA sequence: TGTGCCAGCAGTCGAGGAGTTAACTATGGCTACACCTTC. Translation gives CASSRGVNYGYTF. In this chain, TRBV6-5 is recombined with TRBJ1-2, with an unclear D gene assignment. V and J are truncated by 5 bases and 1 base respectively, leaving an intervening sequence of 8 bases. CDR1 and CDR2 (MNHEY, SVGAGI) derive from the germline V gene. The CDR3 spans 13 residues, from the cysteine through the phenylalanine. Only the CDR3 region is kept as DNA, spanning 39 bases read in frame from base 1.